These 22 T cell receptor beta chains were sequenced from one sample in a study of control samples from healthy donors and cancer patients. The repertoire was sequenced with immunoSEQ multiplex PCR; TCRdb's copy has only in-frame clones and lacks some. The table lists 140,000 or so clones, roughly 94% of them singletons. Sequenced material: PBMCs. Every receptor here comes from a man in his sixties with colorectal cancer.

This chain links TRBV3-1 (or the pseudogene TRBV3-2) with TRBJ2-2, with D uncertain. This CDR3 is built from 16 residues. Trimming stripped 3 bases from V and 5 bases from J, with 16 bases between. The germline V gene has CDR1 LGHDT and CDR2 YNNKEL (reference sequence). The CDR3 DNA sequence: TGTGCCAGCAGCCAGAGCAAAGGGAAGAAGACCGGGGAGCTGTTTTTT. Translation: CASSQSKGKKTGELFF.

V gene TRBV5-4 combines with J gene TRBJ1-5; unclear D gene. The germline CDR1 and CDR2 sequences are SGHNT and YYREEE (reference sequence). CDR3 size: 15 residues. Deletions cut 0 bases from V and 5 bases from J, with 12 bases between. The chain's CDR3 is CASSLGAGKDQPQHF. DNA of the CDR3: TGTGCCAGCAGCTTGGGGGCAGGCAAGGATCAGCCCCAGCATTTT.

The chain has TRBV21-1 and TRBJ2-4. TRBV21-1 represents a pseudogene. This CDR3 is 15 amino acids long. The CDR3 DNA reads TGTGCCAGCACTCGTTTGGGGTTAGCCAAAAACATTCAGTACTTC. It codes for CASTRLGLAKNIQYF.

This clone occurred once. V gene TRBV18 combines with J gene TRBJ1-3; D is uncertain. Per the germline V gene, CDR1 is KGHSH and CDR2 is LQKENI. The length of the CDR3 is 15 residues. The V and J ends lost 3 bases and 0 bases respectively, with 9 bases between them. The DNA for the CDR3 is TGTGCCAGCTCACCGACAACCTCCTCTGGAAACACCATATATTTT. It translates to CASSPTTSSGNTIYF.

V and J are TRBV6-2 or TRBV6-3 and TRBJ1-2; TRBD1 is a possible D gene (6 bases). The germline CDR1 and CDR2 sequences are MNHEY and SVGEGT. The CDR3 sequence is 14 residues long. V lost 2 bases and J lost 4, with 11 bases in between. The CDR3 nucleotides read TGTGCCAGCAGTTACGTCGGGACACGCTATGGCTACACCTTC. It specifies CASSYVGTRYGYTF.

The chain carries TRBV29-1 and TRBJ2-7, with D perhaps TRBD2 (6 bases). The length of the CDR3 is 15 residues. Germline-derived CDR1 and CDR2 are SQVTM and ANQGSEA. Trimming pared 4 bases from V and 4 bases from J, leaving 20 bases between. This chain's CDR3 is CSVGWRGGGLYEQYF. The CDR3 bases are TGCAGCGTTGGTTGGCGCGGCGGAGGGTTATACGAGCAGTACTTC.

J is TRBJ2-2 and V is TRBV4-3; either TRBD1 or TRBD2 may supply D (6 bases each). CDR1 is LGHNA, CDR2 YSLEER, per germline. V lost 0 bases, J lost 5 bases, and 10 bases lay in between. This CDR3 has 15 residues. CDR3 sequence reads: CASSQEEGVTGELFF. As DNA, the CDR3 is TGCGCCAGCAGCCAAGAGGAGGGGGTAACCGGGGAGCTGTTTTTT.

Remarks on this clone: One end of the junction varies from germline; a read error may be responsible. This chain links TRBV4-1 with TRBJ1-2; perhaps TRBD1 as D (5 bases). The CDR3 runs to 15 residues. Per germline, CDR1 MGHRA and CDR2 YSYEKL. DNA for the CDR3: TGCGCCAGCAGCCAAGGTTTGACAGAATACTATGGCTATACCTTC. It yields the protein CASSQGLTEYYGYTF.

V gene TRBV7-2 combines with J gene TRBJ1-4, with 7 bases aligning to TRBD1. The CDR3 covers 17 residues. CDR1 and CDR2 from the germline V gene are SGHTA and FQGNSA. V was clipped by 5 bases and J by 5 bases; unmatched bases: 14. The CDR3 coding sequence is TGTGCCAGCAGCCCGACTTCGGGGGGAGGGGGCAATGAAAAACTGTTTTTT. This codes for CASSPTSGGGGNEKLFF.

The chain couples TRBV3-1 (or the pseudogene TRBV3-2) to TRBJ1-6; D remains unclear. CDR1 and CDR2 (germline): LGHDT, YNNKEL (reference sequence). The CDR3 contains 17 residues. Trimming left V 0 bases short and J 8 bases short, with 17 bases between. This chain's CDR3 is CASSQEVVSLLDSPLHF. CDR3 in DNA: TGTGCCAGCAGCCAAGAAGTAGTCTCCCTTTTGGATTCACCCCTCCACTTT.

This chain links TRBV5-4 with TRBJ2-4; a weak D match, TRBD2 (5 bases). CDR1 is SGHNT and CDR2 is YYREEE in the germline V gene (reference sequence). This CDR3 comprises 14 residues. Trimming removed 10 bases from V and 8 bases from J, with 22 bases in between. This CDR3 is CAYGKDPDWDIQYF. The CDR3 nucleotides read TGTGCCTACGGGAAGGACCCCGATTGGGACATTCAGTACTTC.

The chain carries TRBV3-1 (or the pseudogene TRBV3-2) and TRBJ1-2; D unclear. Trimming removed 0 bases at V and 8 bases at J, with 16 bases between. The CDR3 totals 15 residues. Germline CDR1 and CDR2: LGHDT and YNNKEL (reference sequence). The CDR3 DNA is TGTGCCAGCAGCCAAGATTTATCCAGGTCCGGGGGCTACACCTTC. As protein: CASSQDLSRSGGYTF.

The gene calls are TRBV5-1 and TRBJ1-1; no clear D. The CDR3 length is 11 residues. The ends were cut back, 0 bases at V and 9 bases at J, with 6 bases in the middle. The germline gives CDR1 SGHRS, CDR2 YFSETQ. The CDR3 sequence is CASSLGPQAFF. The CDR3 DNA reads TGCGCCAGCAGCTTGGGCCCCCAAGCTTTCTTT.

J is TRBJ2-3 and V is TRBV9, with a possible D match to TRBD1 (7 bases). Germline CDR1 SGDLS, CDR2 YYNGEE. The CDR3 is 15 residues long. The ends were cut back, 0 bases at V and 4 bases at J, with 12 bases in the middle. The CDR3 loop is CASSVEGGGADTQYF. CDR3 DNA: TGTGCCAGCAGCGTAGAAGGGGGCGGGGCAGATACGCAGTATTTT.

J is TRBJ2-3 and V is TRBV19, with 8 bases fitting TRBD1. The CDR3 is 16 residues long. Germline loops: CDR1 LNHDA, CDR2 SQIVND (reference sequence). The trim removed 0 bases at V and 3 bases at J, leaving 5 bases unmatched. The CDR3 nucleotides are TGTGCCAGTAGTATAGATTTAACAGGGGGTACAGATACGCAGTATTTT. This encodes CASSIDLTGGTDTQYF.

The chain recombines TRBV28 with TRBJ1-2; 8 positions match TRBD1. Germline V gives CDR1 MDHEN, CDR2 SYDVKM. This CDR3 is 15 amino acids long. J was trimmed by 1 base and V by 6 bases; bases with no gene match: 7. CDR3 sequence reads: CASSSLQGGNYGYTF. DNA for the CDR3: TGTGCCAGCAGCAGCCTACAGGGGGGTAACTATGGCTACACCTTC.

The CDR3 loop is CAWSPHSSDTQYF. The DNA for the CDR3 is TGTGCCTGGAGCCCCCACTCCTCGGATACGCAGTATTTT. The chain has TRBV30 and TRBJ2-3, with D unclear. CDR1 is GTSNPN, CDR2 SVGIG, per germline (reference sequence). This CDR3 has 13 amino acids. V lost 3 bases, J lost 6 bases, and 13 bases lay in between.

The rearrangement links TRBV14 to TRBJ1-2; perhaps TRBD1 as D (6 bases). Trimming left V 4 bases short and J 8 bases short, with 14 bases between. Per the germline V gene, CDR1 is SGHDN and CDR2 is FVKESK. This CDR3 contains 13 residues. The CDR3 loop reads CASSPQGYRGYTF. CDR3 nucleotide sequence: TGTGCCAGCAGCCCACAGGGTTATCGCGGCTACACCTTC.

V and J are TRBV4-1 and TRBJ2-5; perhaps TRBD1 as D (6 bases). CDR3 length equals 16 residues. The germline V gene has CDR1 MGHRA and CDR2 YSYEKL. Deletions cut 0 bases from V and 4 bases from J, with 15 bases between. The CDR3 sequence is CASSQETGQGRETQYF. For the CDR3, the DNA is TGCGCCAGCAGCCAAGAAACAGGGCAGGGTCGAGAGACCCAGTACTTC.

V and J are TRBV5-1 and TRBJ2-5, with 11 bases aligning to TRBD1. Germline loops: CDR1 SGHRS, CDR2 YFSETQ. The CDR3 totals 16 residues. The trim removed 4 bases at V and 0 bases at J, leaving 5 bases unmatched. CDR3 in DNA: TGCGCCAGCAGCGGTGGGACAGGGGGGTACCAAGAGACCCAGTACTTC. As protein: CASSGGTGGYQETQYF.

The V call is TRBV11-3, the J call TRBJ1-2; TRBD1 matches at 8 bases. Germline loops: CDR1 SGHNT, CDR2 YENEEA. The V and J ends lost 5 bases and 6 bases, in that order; junction bases with no gene match: 11. The CDR3 extends over 15 amino acids. CDR3 amino acids: CASSLTPPTGDGYTF. CDR3 in DNA: TGTGCCAGCAGCCTAACCCCCCCGACAGGGGATGGCTACACCTTC.

The chain couples TRBV5-1 to TRBJ2-3, with D possibly matching TRBD1 (5 bases). Between the trimmed V and J ends, which lost 0 bases and 2 bases, there was a span of 13 bases. The germline V gene encodes CDR1 SGHRS and CDR2 YFSETQ. The CDR3 sequence is 16 residues long. The CDR3 DNA follows: TGCGCCAGCAGCTTGGCCCTCGGACAAGTCACAGATACGCAGTATTTT. Amino acid sequence: CASSLALGQVTDTQYF.